These 29 T cell receptor beta chains originate from one sample sequenced in a study of siplizumab effects on memory and regulatory T cells. Generated by immunoSEQ multiplex PCR, the TCRdb table keeps only in-frame clones and is missing some. The repertoire has about 66,000 clones, just over 95% of them found once; the top ten carry 0.08% to 0.1%. The sequencing sample was made of naive CD8+ T cells sorted from blood. The receptors shown here come from a human donor in good health.

V and J are TRBV27 and TRBJ2-1; D may be TRBD2 (5 bases). The V gene's germline CDR1 is MNHEY and CDR2 SMNVEV (reference sequence). The CDR3 totals 15 residues. The ends were cut back, 5 bases at V and 0 bases at J, with 11 bases in the middle. CDR3 DNA: TGTGCCAGCAGTGCGGACTTAAGCTCCTACAATGAGCAGTTCTTC. Residues: CASSADLSSYNEQFF.

The J gene is TRBJ2-3, the V gene TRBV6-1; D tentatively reads TRBD1 or TRBD2 (6 bases each). The germline V and J ends were trimmed by 4 bases and 0 bases, with 11 bases remaining between them. The CDR3 covers 15 residues. CDR1 MNHNS and CDR2 SASEGT come from the germline V gene. The CDR3 loop reads CASSGEGGSTDTQYF. The CDR3 coding sequence is TGTGCCAGCAGTGGAGAGGGGGGTAGCACAGATACGCAGTATTTT.

The chain has TRBV12-5 and TRBJ2-1; 9 bases fit TRBD1. This CDR3 has 16 amino acids. From germline, CDR1 is LGHNT and CDR2 FRNRAP. Losses at the gene ends were 2 bases for V and 9 bases for J; bases not matched to a gene: 11. CDR3 sequence reads: CASGLIIQGAPSEQFF. For the CDR3, the DNA is TGTGCTAGTGGTTTGATAATACAGGGGGCCCCAAGTGAGCAGTTCTTC.

V gene TRBV2 combines with J gene TRBJ1-1; 7 nucleotides match TRBD1. V gave up 3 bases and J gave up 6 bases; unmatched junction bases: 7. The CDR3 has 14 residues. The germline gives CDR1 SNHLY, CDR2 FYNNEI. CDR3: CASSDLGGASEAFF. In DNA, the CDR3 is TGTGCCAGCAGTGACTTAGGGGGCGCCTCTGAAGCTTTCTTT.

The CDR3, as DNA: TGTGCCAGTAGTCCAACTAGCGGGGGACTTTACAATGAGCAGTTCTTC. Translated, it gives CASSPTSGGLYNEQFF. The gene calls are TRBV19 and TRBJ2-1; TRBD2 matches at 11 bases. The length of the CDR3 is 16 residues. The germline V gene has CDR1 LNHDA and CDR2 SQIVND (reference sequence). The V segment lost 5 bases and the J segment 4 bases; nucleotides outside the gene matches: 7.

With respect to this clone: The junction and the germline gene differ at one end; a read error may be behind it. V gene TRBV28 combines with J gene TRBJ2-7; 7 bases line up with TRBD1. The CDR3 extends over 15 amino acids. CDR1 MDHEN and CDR2 SYDVKM come from the germline V gene. CDR3 in DNA: TGTGCCAGCAGTTACAGGGGATTAGCCTCCCACGAGCAGTACTTC. Translation: CASSYRGLASHEQYF.

The chain has TRBV6-1 and TRBJ1-6; D may be TRBD1 (6 bases). This CDR3 has 18 residues. CDR1 and CDR2 from the germline V gene are MNHNS and SASEGT. Trimming took 1 base from V and 9 from J, leaving 22 bases between them. CDR3 residues: CASSEVYEAVQGSSPLHF. CDR3 DNA sequence: TGTGCCAGCAGTGAAGTCTACGAAGCGGTGCAGGGGTCTTCACCCCTCCACTTT.

The rearrangement uses TRBV18 and TRBJ1-1; unclear D gene. Germline V gene lookup returns CDR1 KGHSH and CDR2 LQKENI. V lost 0 bases and J lost 6, with 8 bases in between. The CDR3 sequence is 13 residues long. CDR3 coding DNA: TGTGCCAGCTCACCACCCACTTGGGCTGAAGCTTTCTTT. Protein: CASSPPTWAEAFF.

The chain carries TRBV4-3 and TRBJ2-7, with unresolved D. V lost 0 bases and J 0 bases, leaving 6 bases between the germline ends. The CDR3 has 14 amino acids. Germline V gene lookup returns CDR1 LGHNA and CDR2 YSLEER. The CDR3 nucleotides read TGCGCCAGCAGCCAAGAGGTCGGCTCCTACGAGCAGTACTTC. Protein sequence: CASSQEVGSYEQYF.

The rearrangement uses TRBV7-6 and TRBJ1-2, with TRBD1 matching 9 bases. Germline V gives CDR1 SGHVS, CDR2 FNYEAQ. The V gene end was trimmed by 4 bases and the J gene end by 7 bases; junction bases not matched to a gene: 4. This CDR3 region has 13 residues. DNA for the CDR3: TGTGCCAGCAGCTCCGGGACAGGGATTGGCTACACCTTC. This codes for CASSSGTGIGYTF.

V usage is TRBV9 and J usage is TRBJ1-1; D not resolved. The V and J ends lost 2 bases and 5 bases respectively, with 13 bases between them. This CDR3 spans 14 amino acids. Germline CDR1 is SGDLS and CDR2 is YYNGEE. The CDR3 reads CASSVGSTGTEAFF. For the CDR3, the DNA is TGTGCCAGCAGCGTTGGGAGTACTGGGACTGAAGCTTTCTTT.

The sample holds one count of this clone. V and J are TRBV27 and TRBJ2-3; no firm D call. The germline CDR1 and CDR2 sequences are MNHEY and SMNVEV (reference sequence). V was shortened by 5 bases and J by 3 bases, with 12 bases between the two germline ends. The CDR3 has 14 amino acids. The CDR3 is CASSLTTATDTQYF. The CDR3, as DNA: TGTGCCAGCAGTCTCACCACTGCGACAGATACGCAGTATTTT.

This chain uses TRBV29-1 with TRBJ1-1; tentative D call: TRBD1 (5 bases). The germline CDR1 and CDR2 sequences are SQVTM and ANQGSEA. Trimming took off 0 bases at V and 7 bases at J, with 15 bases between the two ends. The CDR3 has 14 residues. For the CDR3, the DNA is TGCAGCGTTGAAGACCAAACACAGGCAGGTGAAGCTTTCTTT. It specifies CSVEDQTQAGEAFF.

The J gene is TRBJ1-4, the V gene TRBV4-1; 7 positions agree with TRBD1. V gave up 1 base and J gave up 7 bases; unmatched junction bases: 3. The CDR3 covers 14 residues. The germline CDR1 and CDR2 sequences are MGHRA and YSYEKL. As DNA, the CDR3 is TGCGCCAGCAGCCAAGTGACAGGGACTGAAAAACTGTTTTTT. The encoded protein is CASSQVTGTEKLFF.

V and J are TRBV7-6 and TRBJ1-1; TRBD1 might be the D (6 bases). This CDR3 comprises 11 residues. The germline CDR1 and CDR2 sequences are SGHVS and FNYEAQ. V was shortened by 4 bases and J by 7 bases, with 7 bases between the two germline ends. CDR3 loop: CASSSGVEAFF. CDR3 DNA: TGTGCCAGCAGCTCAGGGGTTGAAGCTTTCTTT.

The chain has TRBV15 and TRBJ1-1; D is undetermined. The V end was cut by 1 base, the J end by 1 base, with 4 bases between. The CDR3 extends over 13 amino acids. Germline CDR1 and CDR2: LNHNV and YYDKDF (reference sequence). The CDR3 is CATSRGKNTEAFF. CDR3 bases: TGTGCCACCAGCAGAGGAAAGAACACTGAAGCTTTCTTT.

J is TRBJ2-7 and V is TRBV27; TRBD1 agrees at 9 bases. V lost 6 bases and J lost 5; bases outside the gene matches: 8. The CDR3 spans 14 residues. Germline V gene sequence: CDR1 MNHEY, CDR2 SMNVEV (reference sequence). CDR3 bases: TGTGCCAGCAGCCCCGGGACAGGGATCCACGAGCAGTACTTC. Amino acid sequence: CASSPGTGIHEQYF.

This chain joins TRBV4-1 and TRBJ1-2; the D is unclear. With 1 base removed from V and 0 bases from J, the gap between germline ends came to 15 bases. CDR3 size: 17 residues. Germline lookup yields CDR1 MGHRA and CDR2 YSYEKL. CDR3 protein: CASSQGPDPPANYGYTF. The CDR3 region has the DNA TGCGCCAGCAGCCAAGGCCCCGATCCCCCGGCTAACTATGGCTACACCTTC.

The chain has TRBV7-3 and TRBJ2-3; D may be TRBD1 or TRBD2 (5 bases each). CDR1 SGHTA and CDR2 FQGTGA come from the germline V gene. Trimming removed 2 bases from V and 6 bases from J, with 18 bases in between. The CDR3 covers 16 residues. This CDR3 reads CASSLGAGFLSDTQYF. The CDR3 coding sequence is TGTGCCAGCAGCTTAGGGGCGGGCTTCCTGTCCGATACGCAGTATTTT.

This clone was detected only once. The chain has TRBV28 and TRBJ2-7; no clear D gene. CDR1 and CDR2 (germline): MDHEN, SYDVKM. V was clipped by 3 bases and J by 7 bases, with 10 bases between them. CDR3 length: 12 residues. This chain's CDR3 is CASSFEPTEQYF. The CDR3 DNA is TGTGCCAGCAGTTTCGAACCCACGGAGCAGTACTTC. The full variable domain, rest sourced from reference TRBV28 and TRBJ2-7, is DVKVTQSSRYLVKRTGEKVFLECVQDMDHENMFWYRQDPGLGLRLIYFSYDVKMKEKGDIPEGYSVSREKKERFSLILESASTNQTSMYLCASSFEPTEQYFGPGTRLTVT.

For the CDR3, the DNA is TGTGCCATCAGTGATGGGGCAGGGGGCATGTCAGATACGCAGTATTTT. This codes for CAISDGAGGMSDTQYF. The rearrangement links TRBV10-3 to TRBJ2-3; 8 bases line up with TRBD1. Germline loops: CDR1 ENHRY, CDR2 SYGVKD. Trimming took 3 bases from V and 4 from J; bases not matched to a gene: 9. This CDR3 is 16 amino acids long.

The gene calls are TRBV19 and TRBJ2-3; 16 bases match TRBD2. The CDR3 totals 17 residues. The J segment lost 2 bases and the V segment lost 7 bases, leaving 6 bases of the junction unmatched. The germline V gene has CDR1 LNHDA and CDR2 SQIVND (reference sequence). Here the CDR3 reads CASTGTSGGEATDTQYF. In DNA form, the CDR3 reads TGTGCCAGTACCGGGACTAGCGGGGGGGAAGCCACAGATACGCAGTATTTT.

This chain connects TRBV5-6 to TRBJ2-7, with D unclear. Germline V lookup: CDR1 SGHDT, CDR2 YYEEEE. The ends were cut back, 3 bases at V and 4 bases at J, with 11 bases in the middle. The CDR3 is 13 amino acids. CDR3 nucleotide sequence: TGTGCCAGCAGCTGGGGTCTCGGTTACGAGCAGTACTTC. Translating gives CASSWGLGYEQYF.

The chain combines TRBV5-6 with TRBJ2-7, with 9 bases identical to TRBD1. The CDR3 contains 13 residues. V shed 4 bases, J shed 6 bases, and the junction held 5 bases outside the gene matches. CDR1 and CDR2 (germline): SGHDT, YYEEEE. This CDR3 reads CASSGGTGSEQYF. CDR3 in DNA: TGTGCCAGCAGCGGAGGGACAGGGAGCGAGCAGTACTTC. Complete variable domain (other parts from reference TRBV5-6 and TRBJ2-7): DAGVTQSPTHLIKTRGQQVTLRCSPKSGHDTVSWYQQALGQGPQFIFQYYEEEERQRGNFPDRFSGHQFPNYSSELNVNALLLGDSALYLCASSGGTGSEQYFGPGTRLTVT.

This chain uses TRBV11-2 with TRBJ2-7; a possible D gene is TRBD2 (5 bases). The CDR3 contains 11 residues. Germline-derived CDR1 and CDR2 are SGHAT and FQNNGV. Trimming took off 5 bases at V and 6 bases at J, with 8 bases between the two ends. The CDR3: CASSPGIEQYF. The CDR3 DNA follows: TGTGCCAGCAGCCCGGGGATCGAGCAGTACTTC. Full variable domain (rest looked up from reference TRBV11-2 and TRBJ2-7): EAGVAQSPRYKIIEKRQSVAFWCNPISGHATLYWYQQILGQGPKLLIQFQNNGVVDDSQLPKDRFSAERLKGVDSTLKIQPAKLEDSAVYLCASSPGIEQYFGPGTRLTVT.

The chain uses TRBV27 and TRBJ2-7; TRBD1 might be the D (5 bases). This CDR3 comprises 13 residues. The V and J ends lost 3 bases and 3 bases respectively, with 9 bases between them. Germline V gene lookup returns CDR1 MNHEY and CDR2 SMNVEV (reference sequence). The CDR3 spells CASSFDRDYEQYF. DNA for the CDR3: TGTGCCAGCAGTTTCGACAGAGACTACGAGCAGTACTTC.

Only a few counts were recorded for this clone. The V and J genes are TRBV5-1 and TRBJ1-1; no clear D gene. Germline CDR1 is SGHRS and CDR2 is YFSETQ. Trimming shortened V by 2 bases and J by 4 bases, and 6 bases separated the two germline ends. This CDR3 is 12 amino acids long. CDR3 in amino acids: CASSFSGTEAFF. CDR3 in DNA: TGCGCCAGCAGCTTTAGTGGCACTGAAGCTTTCTTT.

The rearrangement links TRBV4-1 to TRBJ1-5; D unclear. This CDR3 region has 14 residues. The V gene lost 0 bases and the J gene lost 4 bases, with 7 bases spanning the gap. Germline values: CDR1 MGHRA, CDR2 YSYEKL. CDR3 sequence: CASSQDGLNQPQHF. DNA of the CDR3: TGCGCCAGCAGCCAAGATGGCCTTAATCAGCCCCAGCATTTT.

The rearrangement links TRBV2 to TRBJ2-2; no reliable D call. From germline, CDR1 is SNHLY and CDR2 FYNNEI. This CDR3 contains 14 residues. The V end lost 2 bases, the J end lost 0 bases, and 4 bases lay between the germline ends. CDR3 bases: TGTGCCAGCAGTGAACCAGCGAACACCGGGGAGCTGTTTTTT. Its protein is CASSEPANTGELFF.